Shown below are 3 T cell receptor beta chains from a single sample sequenced in a study of cytomegalovirus exposure and HLA in healthy donors. With 60 Vbeta and 13 Jbeta primers, the PCR was carried out. TCRdb's table, derived via immunoSEQ multiplex PCR, lists solely in-frame clones and lacks some. Among 150,000 to 200,000 clones listed, more than 70% were seen once. The sequenced sample was PBMCs. Receptor source: a girl between 5 and 17 years old in good health and CMV-seronegative.

This CDR3 is CATKVPGAEAFF. The CDR3 DNA reads as TGTGCCACCAAGGTCCCCGGGGCTGAAGCTTTCTTT. The V call is TRBV15, the J call TRBJ1-1; D call uncertain. The CDR3 has 12 residues. The germline V gene encodes CDR1 LNHNV and CDR2 YYDKDF (reference sequence). V gave up 7 bases and J gave up 6 bases, with 12 bases separating them.

The chain couples TRBV15 to TRBJ2-1, with 8 positions matching TRBD2. This CDR3 has 16 residues. The ends lost 7 bases at V and 4 bases at J; junction bases unmatched: 12. The germline CDR1 and CDR2 sequences are LNHNV and YYDKDF (reference sequence). The CDR3 loop reads CATTKGTRRGYNEQFF. Written as DNA, the CDR3 is TGTGCCACCACAAAAGGGACTAGGAGAGGGTACAATGAGCAGTTCTTC. Based on the CDR3 plus reference TRBV15 and TRBJ2-1, the full variable domain is DAMVIQNPRYQVTQFGKPVTLSCSQTLNHNVMYWYQQKSSQAPKLLFHYYDKDFNNEADTPDNFQSRRPNTSFCFLDIRSPGLGDTAMYLCATTKGTRRGYNEQFFGPGTRLTVL.

J is TRBJ1-2 and V is TRBV6-5, with D perhaps TRBD1 (5 bases). The CDR3 runs to 11 residues. V was shortened by 8 bases and J by 8 bases, with 12 bases between the two germline ends. Germline lookup yields CDR1 MNHEY and CDR2 SVGAGI. CDR3 sequence (DNA): TGTGCCAGCTCTGGACGGACAGGCTACACCTTC. Translation: CASSGRTGYTF.